The 29 T cell receptor beta chains below all came from one sample that was sequenced in a study of spatial heterogeneity in lung cancer. The time point is: sample taken at primary tumor resection. Via MiXCR, TCRdb re-called the 5' RACE reads, giving one row per CDR3 protein. Of 7,200 or so distinct CDR3 sequences in the sample, around 6.7% were seen once. General study findings and limits: Intratumoral expanded alpha and beta TCR counts were found to track tumor mutation counts.

Their target antigens are unknown. The sequencing used lung tumor tissue, collected at surgery. These receptors came from a female donor with early-stage non-small cell lung cancer.

This clonotype was picked up many times. This beta chain is off target for a library built for alpha chains, so its abundance means little. The chain joins TRBV7-9 to TRBJ2-5; 10 nucleotides align to TRBD1. Germline CDR1 reads SEHNR; CDR2 reads FQNEAQ (reference sequence). There are 16 residues in the CDR3. With 5 bases clipped from V and 4 bases from J, the junction kept 10 bases outside the gene matches. CDR3 region: CASSPRGGDRGETQYF. The DNA for the CDR3 is TGTGCCAGCAGCCCCAGAGGAGGGGACAGGGGAGAGACCCAGTACTTC.

This clonotype was picked up many times. Little can be read into the size of this beta chain, an off-target read in a library designed for alpha chains. The rearrangement uses TRBV7-2 and TRBJ2-7; perhaps TRBD2 as D (6 bases). Germline V gene lookup returns CDR1 SGHTA and CDR2 FQGNSA. The CDR3 has 14 amino acids. The V and J ends lost 5 bases and 0 bases respectively, with 11 bases between them. CDR3 bases: TGTGCCAGCAGCACGACTAGGCTCTCCTACGAGCAGTACTTC. It specifies CASSTTRLSYEQYF.

The sample holds many counts of this clonotype. Since the library was made to target alpha chains, this beta chain is a stray read and its abundance is not meaningful. The chain couples TRBV5-1 to TRBJ2-5, with a possible D match to TRBD2 (6 bases). This CDR3 is built from 17 residues. Germline lookup yields CDR1 SGHRS and CDR2 YFSETQ. Trimming removed 4 bases at V and 5 bases at J, with 24 bases between. The CDR3 here is CASSPRESGPALETQYF. The CDR3 coding sequence is TGCGCCAGCAGCCCGCGGGAATCGGGGCCTGCCTTGGAGACCCAGTACTTC.

By share of the sample, this clonotype is medium-sized. This beta chain is an unintended read in a library built for alpha chains; its size means little. The V call is TRBV7-2, the J call TRBJ1-2; 7 nucleotides agree with TRBD1. V trimming: 5 bases; J trimming: 3 bases; junction bases outside the gene matches: 6. In germline, CDR1 is SGHTA, CDR2 FQGNSA. This CDR3 comprises 14 residues. DNA of the CDR3: TGTGCCAGCAGCCTTGGACAGGACTACTATGGCTACACCTTC. Residues: CASSLGQDYYGYTF.

In its sample, this clonotype was seen many times. This beta chain is an off-target read within a library intended for alpha chains, so its frequency means little. The V and J genes are TRBV11-2 and TRBJ2-7, with D maybe TRBD2 (5 bases). CDR3 size: 15 residues. Germline V gene lookup returns CDR1 SGHAT and CDR2 FQNNGV. Trimming took 4 bases from V and 12 from J, leaving 25 bases between them. In DNA form, the CDR3 reads TGTGCCAGCAGCTCCCCCCTAGCTAGGCGTCAGCAGGCGTACTTC. Translated: CASSSPLARRQQAYF. Full variable domain (missing parts from reference TRBV11-2 and TRBJ2-7): EAGVAQSPRYKIIEKRQSVAFWCNPISGHATLYWYQQILGQGPKLLIQFQNNGVVDDSQLPKDRFSAERLKGVDSTLKIQPAKLEDSAVYLCASSSPLARRQQAYFGPGTRLTVT.

At least ten counts were recorded for this clonotype. This beta chain turned up in a library designed for alpha chains; as an off-target read, its abundance says little. This sequence joins TRBV10-3 and TRBJ2-5; D unresolved. The CDR3 is 17 residues long. The germline CDR1 and CDR2 sequences are ENHRY and SYGVKD. The ends were cut back, 0 bases at V and 1 base at J, with 15 bases in the middle. This CDR3 reads CAISESISRTSQETQYF. The CDR3 bases are TGTGCCATCAGTGAGTCGATTTCGCGGACCTCCCAAGAGACCCAGTACTTC.

This clonotype is judged medium-sized (0.01 to 0.1%). This beta chain came through as a stray read in a library set up for alpha chains, and its size says little. This rearrangement joins TRBV2 to TRBJ2-1; 8 bases are a match to TRBD2. The CDR3 is 13 residues long. Per the germline V gene, CDR1 is SNHLY and CDR2 is FYNNEI. V dropped 4 bases and J dropped 7; count of bases not matched to a gene: 3. This CDR3 is CASSGLAGNEQFF. CDR3 coding DNA: TGTGCCAGCAGTGGATTAGCGGGGAATGAGCAGTTCTTC. Using reference TRBV2 and TRBJ2-1 for the parts outside the CDR3, the full variable domain is EPEVTQTPSHQVTQMGQEVILRCVPISNHLYFYWYRQILGQKVEFLVSFYNNEISEKSEIFDDQFSVERPDGSNFTLKIRSTKLEDSAMYFCASSGLAGNEQFFGPGTRLTVL.

By frequency in the sample, this clonotype is medium-sized. This beta chain lies outside the target of a library built for alpha chains; its clone size means little. The rearrangement links TRBV10-3 to TRBJ1-3, with 8 bases lining up with TRBD1. J was trimmed by 1 base and V by 6 bases; bases with no gene match: 8. From germline, CDR1 is ENHRY and CDR2 SYGVKD. The CDR3 totals 16 residues. In DNA form, the CDR3 reads TGTGCCATCAGGAGGGACAGGTTTGATTCTGGAAACACCATATATTTT. Its protein is CAIRRDRFDSGNTIYF.

This clonotype is medium-sized in the sample. This beta chain is off target for a library built for alpha chains, so its abundance means little. J is TRBJ2-1 and V is TRBV11-2, with D tentatively TRBD1 or TRBD2 (6 bases each). Trimming removed 2 bases from V and 7 bases from J, with 12 bases in between. Germline CDR1 and CDR2: SGHAT and FQNNGV. The CDR3 has 14 residues. CDR3 region: CASSLPGGRNEQFF. CDR3 DNA: TGTGCCAGCAGCTTACCCGGGGGCCGTAATGAGCAGTTCTTC.

This clonotype was counted at least ten times. In a library made to pick up alpha chains, this beta chain is a stray read with a size that means little. V usage is TRBV5-1 and J usage is TRBJ1-6; unclear D gene. V dropped 2 bases and J dropped 5 bases, with 8 bases sitting between them. CDR1 is SGHRS, CDR2 YFSETQ, per germline. This CDR3 comprises 14 residues. This CDR3 is CASSFDRDNSPLHF. The DNA for the CDR3 is TGCGCCAGCAGCTTCGACCGAGATAATTCACCCCTCCACTTT.

In this sample, this clonotype is medium-sized. This beta chain appears as a stray read in a library generated for alpha chains; its size is not informative. This chain connects TRBV10-2 to TRBJ2-7; D is uncertain. Looked up from germline, CDR1 is WSHSY and CDR2 is SAAADI. The CDR3 has 14 residues. V dropped 2 bases and J dropped 4 bases, with 12 bases sitting between them. The CDR3 loop reads CASSEPSHSYEQYF. Here the CDR3 DNA reads TGCGCCAGCAGTGAGCCCTCCCACAGTTACGAGCAGTACTTC.

This clonotype is classed as medium-sized. For a library built for alpha chains, this beta chain is a stray read; little rests on its size. This chain joins TRBV5-1 and TRBJ2-3; D is unresolved. The V end lost 2 bases, the J end lost 0 bases, and 4 bases lay between the germline ends. This CDR3 has 13 amino acids. The germline gives CDR1 SGHRS, CDR2 YFSETQ. The chain's CDR3 is CASSLGSTDTQYF. The CDR3 DNA reads TGCGCCAGCAGCTTAGGCAGCACAGATACGCAGTATTTT.

By share of the sample, this clonotype is medium-sized (0.01 to 0.1%). This beta chain turned up in a library designed for alpha chains; as an off-target read, its abundance says little. The rearrangement joins TRBV30 to TRBJ2-7; 7 positions agree with TRBD2. V was clipped by 3 bases and J by 0 bases; unmatched bases: 8. The CDR3 length is 15 residues. CDR1 is GTSNPN and CDR2 is SVGIG in the germline V gene (reference sequence). The CDR3 DNA reads as TGTGCCTGGAGCCCCGGGGGGATGAGCTCCTACGAGCAGTACTTC. Protein product: CAWSPGGMSSYEQYF.

This clonotype was observed at least ten times. Because this beta chain is a stray read in a library intended to capture alpha chains, its abundance should not be given much weight. The chain employs TRBV5-4 and TRBJ2-7; 11 bases map to TRBD1. The CDR3 runs 16 residues. Germline V CDR1 and CDR2: SGHNT, YYREEE (reference sequence). The V gene end was trimmed by 0 bases and the J gene end by 5 bases; junction bases not matched to a gene: 7. The CDR3 DNA is TGTGCCAGCAGCTTGGCACCGGGACAGGGGGTGGACGAGCAGTACTTC. It codes for CASSLAPGQGVDEQYF.

Within the sample, this clonotype is medium-sized. This beta chain is off target for a library built for alpha chains, so its abundance means little. This rearrangement joins TRBV7-6 to TRBJ2-5; TRBD1 agrees at 8 bases. This CDR3 is 14 amino acids long. Germline V CDR1 and CDR2: SGHVS, FNYEAQ. Trimming took 5 bases from V and 1 from J; bases not matched to a gene: 3. In nucleotides, the CDR3 is TGTGCCAGCAGCAAGGACAGGGCCCAAGAGACCCAGTACTTC. Encoded protein: CASSKDRAQETQYF. The complete variable domain, with remaining parts taken from reference TRBV7-6 and TRBJ2-5, reads GAGVSQSPRYKVTKRGQDVALRCDPISGHVSLYWYRQALGQGPEFLTYFNYEAQQDKSGLPNDRFSAERPEGSISTLTIQRTEQRDSAMYRCASSKDRAQETQYFGPGTRLLVL.

This clonotype is judged medium-sized. This beta chain is a stray read from a library made for alpha chains; its abundance is not meaningful. This sequence joins TRBV3-1 and TRBJ1-1, with no clear D. Germline-derived CDR1 and CDR2 are LGHDT and YNNKEL (reference sequence). The CDR3 totals 14 residues. V shed 0 bases and J shed 7 bases, with 12 bases lying between them. The CDR3 spells CASSQDSSRIEAFF. CDR3 DNA sequence: TGTGCCAGCAGCCAAGATTCCAGTCGGATTGAAGCTTTCTTT. The whole variable domain, remainder taken from reference TRBV3-1 and TRBJ1-1, is DTAVSQTPKYLVTQMGNDKSIKCEQNLGHDTMYWYKQDSKKFLKIMFSYNNKELIINETVPNRFSPKSPDKAHLNLHINSLELGDSAVYFCASSQDSSRIEAFFGQGTRLTVV.

This clonotype was seen many times. This beta chain was picked up by a library intended for alpha chains and is off target, so its count carries little meaning. The rearrangement links TRBV29-1 to TRBJ2-3, with D possibly TRBD2 on 6 matching bases. Germline loops: CDR1 SQVTM, CDR2 ANQGSEA. The ends were cut back, 4 bases at V and 1 base at J, with 9 bases in the middle. The CDR3 is made up of 13 amino acids. This chain's CDR3 is CSVGASGTDTQYF. CDR3 bases: TGCAGCGTTGGGGCTAGCGGCACAGATACGCAGTATTTT.

As regards this clonotype: Within a library made for alpha chains, this beta chain is off target, and its count is uninformative. The genes are TRBV14 and TRBJ1-5; D not certain. V lost 1 base and J lost 6, with 7 bases in between. The germline CDR1 and CDR2 sequences are SGHDN and FVKESK. The CDR3 consists of 13 residues. DNA for the CDR3: TGTGCCAGCAGCCAAGGTGGAGCTCAGCCCCAGCATTTT. It yields the protein CASSQGGAQPQHF.

This clonotype has ten or more counts. The library was built for alpha chains, so this beta chain is an off-target read and its size means little. The chain uses TRBV12-3 or TRBV12-4 and TRBJ2-2; TRBD2 aligns across 8 bases. With 7 bases clipped from V and 4 bases from J, the junction kept 8 bases outside the gene matches. This CDR3 comprises 15 residues. The CDR3 DNA follows: TGTGCCAGCATGAGCGGGAGTCTGGGCACCGGGGAGCTGTTTTTT. It is translated as CASMSGSLGTGELFF.

This clonotype is termed medium-sized (0.01 to 0.1%). Within a library made for alpha chains, this beta chain is off target, and its count is uninformative. The rearrangement joins TRBV7-9 to TRBJ2-1; maybe TRBD2 (7 bases). Germline V gene data show CDR1 as SEHNR and CDR2 as FQNEAQ (reference sequence). Trimming pared 5 bases from V and 6 bases from J, leaving 17 bases between. The CDR3 contains 15 residues. The CDR3 DNA follows: TGTGCCAGCAGCCCGCCGGGGGCTAGCGGCAATGAGCAGTTCTTC. Translated: CASSPPGASGNEQFF.

This clonotype was counted ten times or more. The size of this beta chain means little, since it is a stray read in a library made for alpha chains. This rearrangement joins TRBV5-1 to TRBJ2-7, with 10 bases matching TRBD2. V shed 3 bases, J shed 5 bases, and the junction held 2 bases outside the gene matches. The CDR3 is made up of 13 amino acids. From germline, CDR1 is SGHRS and CDR2 YFSETQ. This chain's CDR3 is CASSSSGRNEQYF. In DNA form, the CDR3 reads TGCGCCAGCAGCTCTAGCGGGAGAAACGAGCAGTACTTC. Complete variable domain (other parts from reference TRBV5-1 and TRBJ2-7): KAGVTQTPRYLIKTRGQQVTLSCSPISGHRSVSWYQQTPGQGLQFLFEYFSETQRNKGNFPGRFSGRQFSNSRSEMNVSTLELGDSALYLCASSSSGRNEQYFGPGTRLTVT.

This clonotype was seen repeatedly, ten times or more. Mismatch with germline at one junction end may stem from a read error. This beta chain was picked up by a library intended for alpha chains and is off target, so its count carries little meaning. The chain recombines TRBV10-3 with TRBJ2-1; 7 positions agree with TRBD2. Germline CDR1 reads ENHRY; CDR2 reads SYGVKD. CDR3 length: 12 residues. The CDR3 here is CAISESLAGLSF. In DNA form, the CDR3 reads TGTGCCATCAGTGAGTCGTTAGCGGGCCTTAGCTTC.

This clonotype appeared many times. This beta chain lies outside the target of a library built for alpha chains; its clone size means little. J is TRBJ1-2 and V is TRBV2; 8 nucleotides agree with TRBD1. Germline CDR1 SNHLY, CDR2 FYNNEI. The CDR3 has 14 residues. Trimming took 6 bases from V and 8 from J; bases not matched to a gene: 11. The CDR3 is CASSRQGSNGGYTF. The CDR3 DNA is TGTGCCAGCAGCAGACAGGGGTCGAATGGAGGCTACACCTTC.

This clonotype is medium-sized in the sample. For a library built for alpha chains, this beta chain is a stray read; little rests on its size. V usage is TRBV7-3 and J usage is TRBJ2-2; 10 bases fit TRBD1. The junction had 8 bases not matched to a gene; V was cut back by 3 bases and J by 4 bases. Germline lookup yields CDR1 SGHTA and CDR2 FQGTGA. The CDR3 length is 17 residues. CDR3 bases: TGTGCCAGCAGCTTCCCGACCGGGACAGGGGCCACCGGGGAGCTGTTTTTT. Encoded protein: CASSFPTGTGATGELFF.

In its sample, this clonotype was seen many times. This beta chain is off target for a library built for alpha chains, so its abundance means little. The chain couples TRBV15 to TRBJ2-1, with 8 nucleotides matching TRBD2. Germline-derived CDR1 and CDR2 are LNHNV and YYDKDF (reference sequence). Germline trimming cut 0 bases from V and 2 bases from J; bases unmatched to any gene: 0. The CDR3 is 15 residues long. The CDR3 reads CATSRDSGTYNEQFF. DNA of the CDR3: TGTGCCACCAGCAGAGATAGCGGGACCTACAATGAGCAGTTCTTC. Together with reference TRBV15 and TRBJ2-1, the CDR3 gives the full variable domain: DAMVIQNPRYQVTQFGKPVTLSCSQTLNHNVMYWYQQKSSQAPKLLFHYYDKDFNNEADTPDNFQSRRPNTSFCFLDIRSPGLGDTAMYLCATSRDSGTYNEQFFGPGTRLTVL.

This clonotype has at least ten counts. This beta chain is a stray read from a library made for alpha chains; its abundance is not meaningful. The genes are TRBV5-6 and TRBJ2-7; D ambiguous. CDR1 and CDR2 (germline): SGHDT, YYEEEE. CDR3 length equals 13 residues. Trimming took off 7 bases at V and 3 bases at J, with 14 bases between the two ends. In DNA, the CDR3 is TGTGCCAGCGGTGTAGGAAGGGTCTACGAGCAGTACTTC. This encodes CASGVGRVYEQYF. Complete variable domain (other parts from reference TRBV5-6 and TRBJ2-7): DAGVTQSPTHLIKTRGQQVTLRCSPKSGHDTVSWYQQALGQGPQFIFQYYEEEERQRGNFPDRFSGHQFPNYSSELNVNALLLGDSALYLCASGVGRVYEQYFGPGTRLTVT.

This clonotype is classed as medium-sized. In a library made to pick up alpha chains, this beta chain is a stray read with a size that means little. The J gene is TRBJ1-3, the V gene TRBV7-2; no clear D gene. The germline V gene encodes CDR1 SGHTA and CDR2 FQGNSA. The V end lost 5 bases, the J end lost 2 bases, and 7 bases lay between the germline ends. The CDR3 sequence is 13 residues long. CDR3 coding DNA: TGTGCCAGCAGCCAGGACCCTGGAAACACCATATATTTT. This encodes CASSQDPGNTIYF.

This clonotype is medium-sized. This beta chain was picked up by a library intended for alpha chains and is off target, so its count carries little meaning. The genes are TRBV19 and TRBJ2-2; no clear D gene. V lost 6 bases and J 6 bases, leaving 11 bases between the germline ends. The CDR3 runs to 13 residues. The germline V gene encodes CDR1 LNHDA and CDR2 SQIVND (reference sequence). The CDR3 spells CASRWNLPGELFF. DNA of the CDR3: TGTGCCAGTAGATGGAACCTCCCCGGGGAGCTGTTTTTT.

By sample share, this clonotype is medium-sized. This beta chain is a stray sequence in a library constructed for alpha chains; its clone size is not meaningful. The chain joins TRBV5-1 to TRBJ2-5, with D possibly matching TRBD1 (5 bases). The V gene's germline CDR1 is SGHRS and CDR2 YFSETQ. CDR3 length equals 14 residues. V lost 3 bases and J lost 2, with 11 bases in between. CDR3 DNA: TGCGCCAGCAGCTCCGGACACCAGCAAGAGACCCAGTACTTC. Its protein product is CASSSGHQQETQYF. Drawing the rest from reference TRBV5-1 and TRBJ2-5, the complete variable domain is KAGVTQTPRYLIKTRGQQVTLSCSPISGHRSVSWYQQTPGQGLQFLFEYFSETQRNKGNFPGRFSGRQFSNSRSEMNVSTLELGDSALYLCASSSGHQQETQYFGPGTRLLVL.